The 32 T cell receptor beta chains in this list originate from one sample, sequenced in a study of shared T cell receptors in the human thymus. Sequencing used immunoSEQ multiplex PCR; TCRdb keeps in-frame clones, though not all of them. The table records 540,000 or so clones, about 84% of them present only once. The data also belong to a second study, concerning human thymus T cells.

The sample was thymocytes. Every receptor here comes from a boy younger than two with a congenital heart defect.

V and J are TRBV27 and TRBJ1-2; no clear D gene. The CDR3 runs 14 residues. The ends were cut back, 8 bases at V and 1 base at J, with 14 bases in the middle. Germline V lookup: CDR1 MNHEY, CDR2 SMNVEV (reference sequence). The CDR3 nucleotides are TGTGCCAGCGGTAATCAGCGTGTTAACTATGGCTACACCTTC. Protein product: CASGNQRVNYGYTF.

This sequence joins TRBV28 and TRBJ1-2; 8 bases agree with TRBD1. Germline V gene data show CDR1 as MDHEN and CDR2 as SYDVKM. V lost 7 bases, J lost 6 bases, and 7 bases stayed unmatched. This CDR3 is built from 13 residues. The CDR3 sequence is CASTRDRLHGYTF. The DNA of the CDR3 is TGTGCCAGCACCCGGGACAGGCTCCATGGCTACACCTTC.

The gene calls are TRBV10-2 and TRBJ1-1; TRBD1 is a possible D gene (6 bases). The CDR3 has 18 amino acids. The V gene lost 3 bases and the J gene lost 1 base, with 21 bases spanning the gap. CDR1 WSHSY and CDR2 SAAADI come from the germline V gene. The CDR3 sequence: CASSEGRADRFGNTEAFF. DNA of the CDR3: TGCGCCAGCAGTGAAGGGAGGGCCGACAGGTTCGGGAACACTGAAGCTTTCTTT.

This clone was seen a single time. The V and J genes are TRBV7-9 and TRBJ2-7; 7 bases agree with TRBD2. In germline, CDR1 is SEHNR, CDR2 FQNEAQ (reference sequence). J lost 0 bases, V lost 3 bases, and 5 bases had no gene match. The CDR3 covers 15 residues. The CDR3 DNA reads as TGTGCCAGCAGCTTGAGCGGGATTCGCTCCTACGAGCAGTACTTC. This translates into CASSLSGIRSYEQYF.

This sequence joins TRBV18 and TRBJ1-1, with D uncertain. Trimming removed 3 bases at V and 4 bases at J, with 9 bases between. CDR1 and CDR2 from the germline V gene are KGHSH and LQKENI. The CDR3 length is 13 residues. CDR3 sequence reads: CASSPGDSTEAFF. CDR3 coding DNA: TGTGCCAGCTCACCCGGGGATTCCACTGAAGCTTTCTTT.

This chain links TRBV27 with TRBJ2-7; D may be TRBD2 (5 bases). The CDR3 extends over 15 amino acids. The V gene lost 6 bases and the J gene lost 0 bases, with 15 bases spanning the gap. CDR1 and CDR2 (germline): MNHEY, SMNVEV (reference sequence). This chain's CDR3 is CASRIGRRSSYEQYF. The CDR3 DNA sequence: TGTGCCAGCAGGATTGGACGGAGGAGCTCCTACGAGCAGTACTTC.

The chain employs TRBV9 and TRBJ2-1, with TRBD2 matching 12 bases. This CDR3 comprises 20 residues. Trimming at V came to 3 bases and at J to 0 bases, leaving 13 bases not matched to a gene. From germline, CDR1 is SGDLS and CDR2 YYNGEE. CDR3 DNA sequence: TGTGCCAGCAGCGCGCAGGGACTAGCGGGTTCCATTTCCTCCTACAATGAGCAGTTCTTC. It encodes CASSAQGLAGSISSYNEQFF.

The chain carries TRBV6-1 and TRBJ2-5; 7 bases are a match to TRBD2. Trimming cost V 8 bases and J 7 bases; bases outside gene matches: 13. Germline values: CDR1 MNHNS, CDR2 SASEGT. This CDR3 contains 14 residues. This CDR3 is CASFLAALGGTQYF. The CDR3 DNA reads as TGTGCCAGCTTCCTAGCGGCCCTCGGGGGGACCCAGTACTTC.

This clone was detected only a few times. The rearrangement uses TRBV19 and TRBJ1-5, with 7 bases lining up with TRBD1. The CDR3 sequence is 16 residues long. The V gene's germline CDR1 is LNHDA and CDR2 SQIVND (reference sequence). Trimming at V came to 4 bases and at J to 0 bases, leaving 6 bases not matched to a gene. CDR3 sequence: CASSRGDSHSNQPQHF. The CDR3 DNA follows: TGTGCCAGTAGTAGGGGGGACAGCCATAGCAATCAGCCCCAGCATTTT. Supplemented by reference TRBV19 and TRBJ1-5, the full variable domain reads DGGITQSPKYLFRKEGQNVTLSCEQNLNHDAMYWYRQDPGQGLRLIYYSQIVNDFQKGDIAEGYSVSREKKESFPLTVTSAQKNPTAFYLCASSRGDSHSNQPQHFGDGTRLSIL.

The chain links TRBV4-3 to TRBJ2-1; D might be TRBD2 (5 bases). The V end lost 4 bases, the J end lost 0 bases, and 10 bases lay between the germline ends. The CDR3 runs to 15 residues. Germline-derived CDR1 and CDR2 are LGHNA and YSLEER. CDR3 in amino acids: CASSRGSTSYNEQFF. CDR3 in DNA: TGCGCCAGCAGCCGAGGGTCAACCTCCTACAATGAGCAGTTCTTC.

The chain carries TRBV28 and TRBJ2-2, with 11 bases identical to TRBD1. Germline CDR1 reads MDHEN; CDR2 reads SYDVKM. The CDR3 is 15 residues long. V lost 11 bases to trimming and J lost 6 bases; unmatched junction nucleotides: 11. The CDR3, as DNA: TGTGCCTCAACCCAACGGGGACAGGGGGCCGGGGAGCTGTTTTTT. It specifies CASTQRGQGAGELFF.

The chain couples TRBV9 to TRBJ2-2; maybe TRBD2 (5 bases). Germline CDR1 and CDR2: SGDLS and YYNGEE. This CDR3 is built from 13 residues. Trimming took off 3 bases at V and 5 bases at J, with 8 bases between the two ends. CDR3 residues: CASSAPGTGELFF. CDR3 DNA: TGTGCCAGCAGCGCTCCGGGGACCGGGGAGCTGTTTTTT. The whole variable domain, remainder taken from reference TRBV9 and TRBJ2-2, is DSGVTQTPKHLITATGQRVTLRCSPRSGDLSVYWYQQSLDQGLQFLIQYYNGEERAKGNILERFSAQQFPDLHSELNLSSLELGDSALYFCASSAPGTGELFFGEGSRLTVL.

The chain is built from TRBV5-1 and TRBJ2-3; TRBD1 aligns across 7 bases. Germline assignment: CDR1 SGHRS and CDR2 YFSETQ. The CDR3 consists of 17 residues. Trimming cost V 4 bases and J 0 bases; bases outside gene matches: 11. CDR3 bases: TGCGCCAGCAGCCCCGAAGGCAGGGACAGAAGCACAGATACGCAGTATTTT. It is translated as CASSPEGRDRSTDTQYF.

The V gene is TRBV27, the J gene TRBJ2-7; TRBD2 might be the D (5 bases). This CDR3 spans 12 amino acids. Per the germline V gene, CDR1 is MNHEY and CDR2 is SMNVEV (reference sequence). V lost 8 bases to trimming and J lost 7 bases, with 15 bases between them. Here the CDR3 reads CASGSSTGEQYF. For the CDR3, the DNA is TGTGCCAGCGGGAGTTCCACGGGGGAGCAGTACTTC.

This clone appeared once. The J gene is TRBJ2-4, the V gene TRBV2; D is ambiguous. Germline lookup yields CDR1 SNHLY and CDR2 FYNNEI. Deletions cut 3 bases from V and 6 bases from J, with 6 bases between. This CDR3 comprises 12 residues. CDR3 region: CASSERRNIQYF. For the CDR3, the DNA is TGTGCCAGCAGTGAGCGAAGAAACATTCAGTACTTC.

The CDR3 spells CASSGRMNTEAFF. DNA for the CDR3: TGTGCCAGCAGCGGGAGGATGAACACTGAAGCTTTCTTT. The V and J genes are TRBV5-4 and TRBJ1-1, with unresolved D. The CDR3 spans 13 residues. Trimming removed 4 bases at V and 0 bases at J, with 7 bases between. Germline V gene data show CDR1 as SGHNT and CDR2 as YYREEE (reference sequence).

V gene TRBV21-1 combines with J gene TRBJ2-7; the D call TRBD2 from the table was never checked on the DNA. TRBV21-1 is recorded as a pseudogene. The CDR3 is 16 residues long. The CDR3 loop reads CASSKVSSGAPPEQYF. Here the CDR3 DNA reads TGTGCCAGCAGCAAAGTAAGTAGCGGCGCCCCCCCCGAGCAGTACTTC.

The chain recombines TRBV28 with TRBJ2-7; possible D gene TRBD1, 5 bases. CDR1 is MDHEN and CDR2 is SYDVKM in the germline V gene. V lost 7 bases and J lost 6, with 22 bases in between. The CDR3 consists of 15 residues. CDR3 amino acids: CASTPPYGRRGEQYF. CDR3 nucleotides: TGTGCCAGCACCCCTCCCTACGGCCGAAGGGGCGAGCAGTACTTC.

The chain employs TRBV6-1 and TRBJ2-5, with 15 bases fitting TRBD2. Germline V lookup: CDR1 MNHNS, CDR2 SASEGT. The CDR3 loop spans 19 amino acids. The junction had 8 bases not matched to a gene; V was cut back by 0 bases and J by 3 bases. This CDR3 reads CASSEAPAGLAGGKETQYF. CDR3 DNA: TGTGCCAGCAGTGAAGCCCCCGCCGGACTAGCGGGAGGGAAAGAGACCCAGTACTTC.

The chain employs TRBV7-3 and TRBJ2-1; no clear D gene. CDR3 size: 15 residues. Germline V CDR1 and CDR2: SGHTA, FQGTGA. Trimming took 3 bases from V and 5 from J, leaving 14 bases between them. The CDR3 sequence: CASSFGEHRDNEQFF. CDR3 DNA: TGTGCCAGCAGCTTTGGCGAGCATCGGGACAATGAGCAGTTCTTC.

The chain joins TRBV7-9 to TRBJ2-1; the match to TRBD2 covers 8 bases. V dropped 4 bases and J dropped 1; count of bases not matched to a gene: 12. This CDR3 is 18 amino acids long. CDR1 and CDR2 (germline): SEHNR, FQNEAQ (reference sequence). The CDR3 bases are TGTGCCAGCAGCTCACCCGGACTAGCTGTGTTATCCTACAATGAGCAGTTCTTC. Its protein is CASSSPGLAVLSYNEQFF.

J is TRBJ1-1 and V is TRBV6-5; TRBD1 is a possible D gene (6 bases). The CDR3 runs to 15 residues. With 6 bases removed from V and 2 bases from J, the gap between germline ends came to 16 bases. Germline-derived CDR1 and CDR2 are MNHEY and SVGAGI. CDR3 bases: TGTGCCAGCAGGCCTCCGGGGGGGGCTAACACTGAAGCTTTCTTT. Translated: CASRPPGGANTEAFF.

This chain links TRBV7-2 with TRBJ1-1; maybe TRBD1 (5 bases). Per germline, CDR1 SGHTA and CDR2 FQGNSA. The CDR3 consists of 13 residues. Trimming removed 7 bases from V and 1 base from J, with 10 bases in between. DNA for the CDR3: TGTGCCAGCATTCTAAGGGGGAACACTGAAGCTTTCTTT. It encodes CASILRGNTEAFF.

This chain links TRBV28 with TRBJ2-7; TRBD1 aligns across 12 bases. The germline CDR1 and CDR2 sequences are MDHEN and SYDVKM. The J segment lost 1 base and the V segment lost 6 bases, leaving 7 bases of the junction unmatched. This CDR3 has 16 amino acids. Here the CDR3 DNA reads TGTGCCAGCAGAATGAGGGACAGGGGGCTTTCCTACGAGCAGTACTTC. It is translated as CASRMRDRGLSYEQYF.

The genes are TRBV6-5 and TRBJ2-1; D possibly corresponds to TRBD2 (6 bases). V lost 0 bases and J lost 3, with 12 bases in between. CDR3 length: 16 residues. Germline V gene lookup returns CDR1 MNHEY and CDR2 SVGAGI. Here the CDR3 reads CASSYSMGRHYNEQFF. DNA of the CDR3: TGTGCCAGCAGTTACTCTATGGGGAGGCACTACAATGAGCAGTTCTTC.

The chain is built from TRBV30 and TRBJ2-1, with 8 bases that match TRBD2. The CDR3 loop spans 15 amino acids. The V gene end was trimmed by 2 bases and the J gene end by 6 bases; junction bases not matched to a gene: 9. The germline gives CDR1 GTSNPN, CDR2 SVGIG (reference sequence). CDR3 bases: TGTGCCTGGAGTCCCGGAGCGGGAGTGCCCAATGAGCAGTTCTTC. Its translation: CAWSPGAGVPNEQFF.

V usage is TRBV4-1 and J usage is TRBJ2-1; possible D gene TRBD1, 5 bases. Trimming removed 4 bases from V and 0 bases from J, with 13 bases in between. Looked up from germline, CDR1 is MGHRA and CDR2 is YSYEKL. The CDR3 covers 16 residues. The CDR3 DNA reads as TGCGCCAGCAGCCCCCCAGGTAGGGGCTCCTACAATGAGCAGTTCTTC. Encoded protein: CASSPPGRGSYNEQFF.

This chain uses TRBV10-3 with TRBJ2-5; TRBD1 agrees at 7 bases. The CDR3 is 18 amino acids. Germline V lookup: CDR1 ENHRY, CDR2 SYGVKD. J gave up 5 bases and V 3 bases, and 18 bases lay outside the gene matches. CDR3 DNA sequence: TGTGCCATCAGTGAAGGTGTTGGAAGGGGGCGAAGCCAGGAGACCCAGTACTTC. It codes for CAISEGVGRGRSQETQYF.

This chain joins TRBV5-6 and TRBJ2-7, with D possibly being TRBD2 (7 bases). There are 14 residues in the CDR3. Deletions cut 0 bases from V and 5 bases from J, with 12 bases between. CDR1 is SGHDT and CDR2 is YYEEEE in the germline V gene. The CDR3 nucleotides are TGTGCCAGCAGCTTGGAGGGGGGGAGGGACGAGCAGTACTTC. Protein sequence: CASSLEGGRDEQYF.

The chain recombines TRBV12-5 with TRBJ2-7; D gene ambiguous. The CDR3 spans 15 residues. Germline V gene sequence: CDR1 LGHNT, CDR2 FRNRAP. The V end lost 4 bases, the J end lost 2 bases, and 15 bases lay between the germline ends. This CDR3 is CASGSGLGIAYEQYF. CDR3 DNA sequence: TGTGCTAGTGGTTCCGGATTGGGCATCGCCTACGAGCAGTACTTC.

The chain combines TRBV27 with TRBJ1-1; TRBD1 matches 10 bases. Germline-derived CDR1 and CDR2 are MNHEY and SMNVEV (reference sequence). V lost 2 bases and J lost 0; bases outside the gene matches: 18. The CDR3 has 21 residues. CDR3 nucleotide sequence: TGTGCCAGCAGTTTACGCATCGCTCGGGACAGGGGAACAAGGGTGAACACTGAAGCTTTCTTT. Its translation is CASSLRIARDRGTRVNTEAFF.

The V and J genes are TRBV5-6 and TRBJ2-2; D may be TRBD2 (5 bases). Per germline, CDR1 SGHDT and CDR2 YYEEEE. V was pared by 4 bases and J by 2 bases, with 9 bases between. The CDR3 runs 14 residues. The CDR3 nucleotides are TGTGCCAGCAGCGACCGGGGTAACACCGGGGAGCTGTTTTTT. Amino acid sequence: CASSDRGNTGELFF. The variable domain in full, completed from reference TRBV5-6 and TRBJ2-2, reads DAGVTQSPTHLIKTRGQQVTLRCSPKSGHDTVSWYQQALGQGPQFIFQYYEEEERQRGNFPDRFSGHQFPNYSSELNVNALLLGDSALYLCASSDRGNTGELFFGEGSRLTVL.